The clone carrying this T cell receptor (beta chain) has only a few counts. Its antigen is not identified. The record originates from a study of cytomegalovirus exposure and HLA in healthy donors. Germline loops: CDR1 KGHSH, CDR2 LQKENI. V lost 2 bases, J lost 7 bases, and 11 bases lay in between. This CDR3 is built from 13 residues. PCR was performed using 60 Vbeta and 13 Jbeta primers. Some clones are missing from TCRdb's copy, which holds only in-frame ones; the method was immunoSEQ multiplex PCR. The sample includes more than 95,000 clones, around 76% of them seen just once. Study results and limitations: TCR beta sequences reportedly predicted the HLA-A and HLA-B alleles of most subjects accurately. Within an earlier analysis, most TCR beta V segments proved productive either about 87% or about 30% of the time. In a later analysis, the majority of CMV-associated beta chains seemingly showed HLA restriction. A later analysis showed TCR association rates differing by HLA locus, peaking at DRB1 and lowest at HLA-C.

Sequenced sample: PBMCs. The source of this sequence is a woman aged 18-29 years in good health and CMV-seropositive. The V call is TRBV18, the J call TRBJ1-2; no clear D gene. CDR3 bases: TGTGCCAGCTCACCAACACAGCCTCCTGGCTACACCTTC. This translates into CASSPTQPPGYTF.